This T cell receptor beta chain stems from a study of blood T cell repertoires in COVID-19. For the study at large: Samples taken during acute and convalescent COVID-19 were collected in the United States, Italy and Spain. The cDNA or gDNA used as material had been derived from T cells, B-cell-depleted T cells, or PBMCs.

Authors' processing steps: Amplifying reference gene primers gave estimates of nucleated cell counts. Profiling relied on immunoSEQ multiplex PCR, and the TCRdb table lists in-frame clones only, not all of them. V and J calls and clone size are those listed in that table; D and trimming were worked out from the DNA. The sample includes 150,000 to 200,000 clones, over 75% of them seen just once. This clone was counted once. Germline V gives CDR1 LNHDA, CDR2 SQIVND (reference sequence). The CDR3 covers 14 residues. V was pared by 8 bases and J by 3 bases, with 4 bases of the junction left unmatched. This sequence originates from a man aged 55 to 70 with acute or convalescent COVID-19. V gene TRBV19 combines with J gene TRBJ2-2, with 9 positions matching TRBD1. Sequenced: peripheral blood. The CDR3 protein is CASGGTGYTGELFF. CDR3 DNA: TGTGCCAGTGGTGGGACAGGGTACACCGGGGAGCTGTTTTTT.